This T cell receptor (beta chain) was obtained from a study of OX40 agonist ivuxolimab in advanced cancers. At baseline, cycle 4 day 1, and cycle 7 day 1, blood was sampled. Clones were sequenced by immunoSEQ multiplex PCR, and TCRdb holds only the in-frame ones, with some missing. The data show about 110,000 clones, approximately 90% seen once. The CDR3 length is 16 residues. Germline lookup yields CDR1 SGHTA and CDR2 FQGTGA. V was clipped by 5 bases and J by 6 bases; unmatched bases: 7. The sample consisted of CD4+ or CD8+ T cells sorted from blood, taken in a trial of the OX40 agonist ivuxolimab. The source of this sequence is an adult with an advanced solid tumor such as melanoma, head and neck, liver or kidney cancer. The chain carries TRBV7-3 and TRBJ2-2; 12 bases line up with TRBD2. CDR3 in amino acids: CASSRQTSGRPGELFF. For the CDR3, the DNA is TGTGCCAGCAGCCGTCAGACTAGCGGGAGACCCGGGGAGCTGTTTTTT.